This passage covers 15 T cell receptor beta chains from one sample sequenced in a study of shared clonotypes between healthy human individuals (dated by TCRdb to 2020 to 2022). Libraries were built with the immunoSEQ multiplex PCR assay. TCRdb stores this immuneACCESS table with in-frame sequences only. Part of the clones is absent; in the studies checked, under half of the shortfall reflects unresolved V genes, and no reason is known for the rest. The sample yields hundreds of thousands of clones; over 65% were counted once. More than 1.5% of the sample comes from the top ten. What was sequenced was memory CD4+ T cells sorted from blood. The cell subset or site label, as the study defines it: CD45RA-negative fraction. The receptor set was obtained from a young woman in good health.

The rearrangement joins TRBV27 to TRBJ1-1; D is unresolved. The CDR3 has 12 residues. CDR1 MNHEY and CDR2 SMNVEV come from the germline V gene (reference sequence). V lost 6 bases, J lost 2 bases, and 7 bases lay in between. The CDR3 DNA follows: TGTGCCAGCAGGAAACATAACACTGAAGCTTTCTTT. This codes for CASRKHNTEAFF.

V gene TRBV6-5 combines with J gene TRBJ2-5, with D possibly being TRBD2 (6 bases). The CDR3 has 16 residues. The V gene lost 4 bases and the J gene lost 4 bases, with 19 bases spanning the gap. Germline V gives CDR1 MNHEY, CDR2 SVGAGI. DNA of the CDR3: TGTGCCAGCAGTTTTGGGTCCGCGGGAAGGGGAGAGACCCAGTACTTC. Protein: CASSFGSAGRGETQYF.

J is TRBJ2-7 and V is TRBV11-2; perhaps TRBD1 as D (6 bases). The germline V gene has CDR1 SGHAT and CDR2 FQNNGV. The length of the CDR3 is 15 residues. Trimming pared 2 bases from V and 1 base from J, leaving 12 bases between. The DNA for the CDR3 is TGTGCCAGCAGCTTAAACCGGGACACTTCCTACGAGCAGTACTTC. It is translated as CASSLNRDTSYEQYF.

The rearrangement uses TRBV18 and TRBJ2-2, with D tentatively TRBD2 (5 bases). The V gene lost 1 base and the J gene lost 5 bases, with 11 bases spanning the gap. This CDR3 is 15 amino acids long. In germline, CDR1 is KGHSH, CDR2 LQKENI. Here the CDR3 reads CASSPRTSLTGELFF. Here the CDR3 DNA reads TGTGCCAGCTCACCACGAACTAGTTTAACCGGGGAGCTGTTTTTT. The full variable domain, rest sourced from reference TRBV18 and TRBJ2-2, is NAGVMQNPRHLVRRRGQEARLRCSPMKGHSHVYWYRQLPEEGLKFMVYLQKENIIDESGMPKERFSAEFPKEGPSILRIQQVVRGDSAAYFCASSPRTSLTGELFFGEGSRLTVL.

The chain combines TRBV7-3 with TRBJ2-2, with 10 bases lining up with TRBD1. Germline values: CDR1 SGHTA, CDR2 FQGTGA. The CDR3 consists of 16 residues. V trimming: 2 bases; J trimming: 5 bases; junction bases outside the gene matches: 5. The CDR3 DNA follows: TGTGCCAGCAGCTTACATGAGGGACAGGGGACCGGGGAGCTGTTTTTT. Its translation is CASSLHEGQGTGELFF. Full variable domain (missing parts from reference TRBV7-3 and TRBJ2-2): GAGVSQTPSNKVTEKGKYVELRCDPISGHTALYWYRQSLGQGPEFLIYFQGTGAADDSGLPNDRFFAVRPEGSVSTLKIQRTERGDSAVYLCASSLHEGQGTGELFFGEGSRLTVL.

This rearrangement joins TRBV25-1 to TRBJ2-7; 10 bases are shared with TRBD2. There are 15 residues in the CDR3. The V gene end was trimmed by 6 bases and the J gene end by 2 bases; junction bases not matched to a gene: 7. Germline V CDR1 and CDR2: MGHDK, SYGVNS. The CDR3, as DNA: TGTGCCAGCAGCGACGCACTAGCGGGAACCTACGAGCAGTACTTC. It codes for CASSDALAGTYEQYF.

V is TRBV7-9 and J is TRBJ1-1, with D tentatively TRBD1 (6 bases). V lost 3 bases and J 5 bases, leaving 13 bases between the germline ends. The CDR3 runs 14 residues. CDR1 SEHNR and CDR2 FQNEAQ come from the germline V gene (reference sequence). CDR3 sequence reads: CASSFETGGTEAFF. CDR3 bases: TGTGCCAGCAGCTTTGAGACAGGCGGGACTGAAGCTTTCTTT.

This clone was seen more than once but under ten times. The gene calls are TRBV28 and TRBJ1-5; perhaps TRBD1 as D (6 bases). Trimming took 7 bases from V and 6 from J, leaving 19 bases between them. This CDR3 region has 15 residues. Germline V gene lookup returns CDR1 MDHEN and CDR2 SYDVKM. The CDR3: CASTAARGAGQPQHF. The CDR3 DNA follows: TGTGCCAGCACCGCCGCAAGGGGGGCGGGTCAGCCCCAGCATTTT.

The V gene is TRBV2, the J gene TRBJ2-3; perhaps TRBD1 as D (6 bases). The CDR3 length is 15 residues. The V end lost 6 bases, the J end lost 2 bases, and 15 bases lay between the germline ends. CDR1 is SNHLY, CDR2 FYNNEI, per germline. This chain's CDR3 is CASRIRGLDTDTQYF. CDR3 coding DNA: TGTGCCAGCAGAATCAGGGGCCTGGACACAGATACGCAGTATTTT.

V usage is TRBV7-8 and J usage is TRBJ2-7; 7 bases are shared with TRBD2. The CDR3 runs to 14 residues. The germline V gene has CDR1 SGHVS and CDR2 FQNEAQ. Germline trimming cut 5 bases from V and 2 bases from J; bases unmatched to any gene: 6. CDR3 DNA: TGTGCCAGCAGCCTAAGCGGGATCCCCTACGAGCAGTACTTC. Translation: CASSLSGIPYEQYF.

This clone was observed a few times. The chain carries TRBV7-8 and TRBJ1-2; no definite D call. V lost 2 bases and J 2 bases, leaving 12 bases between the germline ends. Looked up from germline, CDR1 is SGHVS and CDR2 is FQNEAQ. The CDR3 spans 15 residues. In nucleotides, the CDR3 is TGTGCCAGCAGCTTACCGTCAGCGGGCAACTATGGCTACACCTTC. Translated: CASSLPSAGNYGYTF.

This clone showed up just a few times. The J gene is TRBJ1-2, the V gene TRBV30, with D uncertain. V was cut by 3 bases and J by 3 bases, with 5 bases left in between. In germline, CDR1 is GTSNPN, CDR2 SVGIG (reference sequence). CDR3 size: 11 residues. CDR3 sequence reads: CAWRYHYGYTF. CDR3 bases: TGTGCCTGGAGATACCACTATGGCTACACCTTC.

The CDR3 bases are TGCGCCAGCAGCCCGGCGAGCGGGGCCTTCTACGAGCAGTACTTC. Its protein product is CASSPASGAFYEQYF. The rearrangement links TRBV4-1 to TRBJ2-7; TRBD2 agrees at 7 bases. V was pared by 4 bases and J by 3 bases, with 9 bases of the junction left unmatched. Per the germline V gene, CDR1 is MGHRA and CDR2 is YSYEKL. This CDR3 has 15 residues.

This chain joins TRBV2 and TRBJ2-1; 7 bases match TRBD2. The CDR3 is 14 residues long. The V and J ends lost 7 bases and 3 bases, in that order; junction bases with no gene match: 6. The germline gives CDR1 SNHLY, CDR2 FYNNEI. CDR3 bases: TGTGCCAGCAAGAGGGAGGGCCTCTACAATGAGCAGTTCTTC. Its protein product is CASKREGLYNEQFF.

This clone appeared once. This chain connects TRBV2 to TRBJ1-3, with TRBD1 matching 7 bases. The ends lost 6 bases at V and 0 bases at J; junction bases unmatched: 2. The CDR3 totals 14 residues. Germline-derived CDR1 and CDR2 are SNHLY and FYNNEI. CDR3 region: CASRGTASGNTIYF. The CDR3 DNA reads TGTGCCAGCAGAGGGACAGCCTCTGGAAACACCATATATTTT.